The clone carrying this TCR beta chain was counted between two and nine times. Its matching antigen is unknown. An end of the junction differs from the germline gene, which may be a read error. This sample is part of a study of post-analysis software for immune sequencing data. Tagging with unique molecular identifiers was a feature of the TCR beta cDNA libraries. MiXCR, run by TCRdb on the PCR reads, gives a single entry per CDR3 protein. This sample has more than 500,000 distinct CDR3 sequences; roughly 34% occur once, and the top ten carry roughly 6%. The CDR3 length is 15 residues. The germline V gene has CDR1 MNHNS and CDR2 SASEGT. Notes on the study in general: Controls showed lower frequencies than patients for roughly five TRBV segments, and TRBV5-6, TRBV5-1 and TRBV20-1 were among these. Same-batch samples co-clustered strongly by F measure.

This rearrangement joins TRBV6-1 to TRBJ1-2; 8 bases agree with TRBD1. The TCR was taken from a girl aged 2-17 years with multiple sclerosis. Sequenced: blood. The CDR3 DNA reads TGTGCCAGCAGTCTATCCCCCTTGGACAGGGACGGCTGCACCTTC. It specifies CASSLSPLDRDGCTF.